This T cell receptor beta chain was identified in a study of blood T cell repertoires in COVID-19 (TCRdb year 2020). Background for the entire study: Collaborator samples came from the United States, Italy and Spain and covered acute and convalescent phases of COVID-19. The prospective study material was composed of cDNA or gDNA derived from T cells, B-cell-depleted T cells, or PBMCs. Deeply sampled blood TCRbeta repertoires from subjects exposed to, actively infected with, or recovered from COVID-19 were included in the dataset. A freely available public database, intended as a resource for researchers studying the immune response to SARS-CoV-2, is where the repertoires were released. Samples were obtained from the ongoing ImmuneRACE study (first 160 participants) and from about 1,300 subjects provided by 6 global collaborators. A de-identified subject ID, COVID-19 status, age in years and sex were almost always included in the sample metadata. Where available, HLA class I and class II types were taken from metadata supplied by the sample provider and were not determined by assay-based typing.

Each collaborating institution followed its own protocols to collect whole blood in K2EDTA tubes. For TCRbeta analysis, collaborators shipped samples as frozen whole blood, isolated PBMCs, or DNA extracted from either of those sample types. This clone has only one observation. No cognate antigen has been identified for it. Base-call qualities are not available, and no considerably larger clone is one nucleotide away. TCRbeta CDR3 regions were amplified from genomic DNA by means of the immunoSEQ Assay, a bias-controlled multiplex PCR. The paper's data handling went like this. Nucleated cell counts per sample were estimated from amplification of reference gene primers within the assay. To quantify the absolute abundance of each unique TCRbeta CDR3 rearrangement, sequence reads were collapsed and filtered. For each sample, productive Simpson clonality was calculated by taking the square root of Simpson's diversity index across productive rearrangements. TCRdb took this table from immuneACCESS and kept in-frame rearrangements with V and J called. Such tables lack part of the clones; where checked against another copy, unresolved V genes explain under half of the gap, and the rest is unexplained. D and trimming were read from the DNA, whereas the V and J calls and clone size are those reported in that table. The sample table shows more than 70,000 clones, and roughly 87% are seen once. Of the sample, 2.5% to 3.5% is held by the ten largest clones.

General conclusions and limits of the study: The amount of clinical and demographic metadata varied by source and participant and was provided uncurated.

The receptor was derived from a woman aged 45-65 years with active or convalescent COVID-19. Material for sequencing was peripheral blood.

The CDR3 in this case is CASSIISGGKDTQYF. In nucleotide form, the sequence is TGTGCCAGCAGCATCATTAGCGGGGGGAAGGATACGCAGTATTTT. The chain joins TRBV5-6 to TRBJ2-3; 10 bases in between match TRBD2. Measured from the cysteine to the phenylalanine, the CDR3 is 15 residues long. Only the CDR3 DNA is retained, 45 bases long and in frame from the first base. Trimming takes 4 bases off V and 6 bases off J; junction bases not matched to a gene: 8. The germline V gene supplies CDR1 SGHDT and CDR2 YYEEEE.